A single T cell receptor (beta chain) is shown here with its context. Amplification yielded TCR beta CDR3 regions, with RNA transcripts as the source. The HTBI primer set was used in a first-round RT-PCR of the TCR CDR3. TCRdb re-called the multiplex PCR reads with MiXCR, one entry per CDR3 protein. The data contain 350,000 to 450,000 distinct CDR3 sequences, about an eighth of them seen just once; the ten biggest clones take up over 25%. These data come from a study of T cells in Graves' hyperthyroidism and ophthalmopathy. The study included ophthalmopathy patients with Clinical Activity Score at least 3, NOSPECS grade at least 4 and duration under 3 months. Reasons for excluding patients were uncontrolled infection, other autoimmune disease, pregnancy or lactation. Together with thyroid ultrasound, orbital computed tomography, serum thyroxine and TRAb, clinical symptoms were used for diagnoses. The authors took PBMCs from over 8.5 ml fresh peripheral blood.

Material for sequencing was blood. This TCR was recovered from a man aged 45-60 years with Graves' ophthalmopathy.

The CDR3 DNA follows: TGCAGTGCTAGAGGGGACTCAACCCCCTACGAGCAGTACTTC. Translated: CSARGDSTPYEQYF. The chain carries TRBV20-1 and TRBJ2-7; possibly TRBD2 for D (6 bases). V lost 1 base and J lost 2, with 12 bases in between. The V gene's germline CDR1 is DFQATT and CDR2 SNEGSKA (reference sequence). The CDR3 consists of 14 residues.